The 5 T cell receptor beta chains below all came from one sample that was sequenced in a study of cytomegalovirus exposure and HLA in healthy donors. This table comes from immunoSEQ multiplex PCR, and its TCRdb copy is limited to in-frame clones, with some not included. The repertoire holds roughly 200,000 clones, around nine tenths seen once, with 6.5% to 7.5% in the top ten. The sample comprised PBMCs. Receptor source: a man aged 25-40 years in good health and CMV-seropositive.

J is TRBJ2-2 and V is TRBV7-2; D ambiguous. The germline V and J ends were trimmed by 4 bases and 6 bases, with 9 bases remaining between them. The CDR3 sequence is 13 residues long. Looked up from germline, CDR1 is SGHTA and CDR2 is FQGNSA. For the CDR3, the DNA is TGTGCCAGCAGCTCAACAGTTGCCGGGGAGCTGTTTTTT. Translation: CASSSTVAGELFF. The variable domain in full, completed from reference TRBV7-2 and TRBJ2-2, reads GAGVSQSPSNKVTEKGKDVELRCDPISGHTALYWYRQSLGQGLEFLIYFQGNSAPDKSGLPSDRFSAERTGGSVSTLTIQRTQQEDSAVYLCASSSTVAGELFFGEGSRLTVL.

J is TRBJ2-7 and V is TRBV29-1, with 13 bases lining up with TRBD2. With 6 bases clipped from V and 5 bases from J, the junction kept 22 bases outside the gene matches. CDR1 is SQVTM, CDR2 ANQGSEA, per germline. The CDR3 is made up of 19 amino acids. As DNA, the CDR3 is TGCAGCGTCGGACACGGACGGCGGACTAGCGGGAGAACTATCGACGAGCAGTACTTC. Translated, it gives CSVGHGRRTSGRTIDEQYF.

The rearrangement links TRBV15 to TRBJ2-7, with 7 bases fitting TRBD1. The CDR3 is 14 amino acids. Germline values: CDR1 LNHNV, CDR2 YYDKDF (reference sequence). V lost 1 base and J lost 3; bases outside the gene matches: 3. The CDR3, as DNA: TGTGCCACCAGCAGAGGAGGGGACAGCTACGAGCAGTACTTC. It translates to CATSRGGDSYEQYF.

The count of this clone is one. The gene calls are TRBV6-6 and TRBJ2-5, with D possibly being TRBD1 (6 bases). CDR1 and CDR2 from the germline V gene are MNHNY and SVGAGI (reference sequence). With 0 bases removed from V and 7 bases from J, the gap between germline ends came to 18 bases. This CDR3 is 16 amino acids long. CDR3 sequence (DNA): TGTGCCAGCAGTTACTCCGGGGACATCATCTCAGCGACCCAGTACTTC. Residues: CASSYSGDIISATQYF.

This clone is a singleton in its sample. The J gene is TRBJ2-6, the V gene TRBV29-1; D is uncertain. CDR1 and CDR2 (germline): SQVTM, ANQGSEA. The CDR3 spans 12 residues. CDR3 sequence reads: CAGTPGANVLTF. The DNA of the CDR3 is TGCGCCGGAACCCCTGGGGCCAACGTCCTGACTTTC.